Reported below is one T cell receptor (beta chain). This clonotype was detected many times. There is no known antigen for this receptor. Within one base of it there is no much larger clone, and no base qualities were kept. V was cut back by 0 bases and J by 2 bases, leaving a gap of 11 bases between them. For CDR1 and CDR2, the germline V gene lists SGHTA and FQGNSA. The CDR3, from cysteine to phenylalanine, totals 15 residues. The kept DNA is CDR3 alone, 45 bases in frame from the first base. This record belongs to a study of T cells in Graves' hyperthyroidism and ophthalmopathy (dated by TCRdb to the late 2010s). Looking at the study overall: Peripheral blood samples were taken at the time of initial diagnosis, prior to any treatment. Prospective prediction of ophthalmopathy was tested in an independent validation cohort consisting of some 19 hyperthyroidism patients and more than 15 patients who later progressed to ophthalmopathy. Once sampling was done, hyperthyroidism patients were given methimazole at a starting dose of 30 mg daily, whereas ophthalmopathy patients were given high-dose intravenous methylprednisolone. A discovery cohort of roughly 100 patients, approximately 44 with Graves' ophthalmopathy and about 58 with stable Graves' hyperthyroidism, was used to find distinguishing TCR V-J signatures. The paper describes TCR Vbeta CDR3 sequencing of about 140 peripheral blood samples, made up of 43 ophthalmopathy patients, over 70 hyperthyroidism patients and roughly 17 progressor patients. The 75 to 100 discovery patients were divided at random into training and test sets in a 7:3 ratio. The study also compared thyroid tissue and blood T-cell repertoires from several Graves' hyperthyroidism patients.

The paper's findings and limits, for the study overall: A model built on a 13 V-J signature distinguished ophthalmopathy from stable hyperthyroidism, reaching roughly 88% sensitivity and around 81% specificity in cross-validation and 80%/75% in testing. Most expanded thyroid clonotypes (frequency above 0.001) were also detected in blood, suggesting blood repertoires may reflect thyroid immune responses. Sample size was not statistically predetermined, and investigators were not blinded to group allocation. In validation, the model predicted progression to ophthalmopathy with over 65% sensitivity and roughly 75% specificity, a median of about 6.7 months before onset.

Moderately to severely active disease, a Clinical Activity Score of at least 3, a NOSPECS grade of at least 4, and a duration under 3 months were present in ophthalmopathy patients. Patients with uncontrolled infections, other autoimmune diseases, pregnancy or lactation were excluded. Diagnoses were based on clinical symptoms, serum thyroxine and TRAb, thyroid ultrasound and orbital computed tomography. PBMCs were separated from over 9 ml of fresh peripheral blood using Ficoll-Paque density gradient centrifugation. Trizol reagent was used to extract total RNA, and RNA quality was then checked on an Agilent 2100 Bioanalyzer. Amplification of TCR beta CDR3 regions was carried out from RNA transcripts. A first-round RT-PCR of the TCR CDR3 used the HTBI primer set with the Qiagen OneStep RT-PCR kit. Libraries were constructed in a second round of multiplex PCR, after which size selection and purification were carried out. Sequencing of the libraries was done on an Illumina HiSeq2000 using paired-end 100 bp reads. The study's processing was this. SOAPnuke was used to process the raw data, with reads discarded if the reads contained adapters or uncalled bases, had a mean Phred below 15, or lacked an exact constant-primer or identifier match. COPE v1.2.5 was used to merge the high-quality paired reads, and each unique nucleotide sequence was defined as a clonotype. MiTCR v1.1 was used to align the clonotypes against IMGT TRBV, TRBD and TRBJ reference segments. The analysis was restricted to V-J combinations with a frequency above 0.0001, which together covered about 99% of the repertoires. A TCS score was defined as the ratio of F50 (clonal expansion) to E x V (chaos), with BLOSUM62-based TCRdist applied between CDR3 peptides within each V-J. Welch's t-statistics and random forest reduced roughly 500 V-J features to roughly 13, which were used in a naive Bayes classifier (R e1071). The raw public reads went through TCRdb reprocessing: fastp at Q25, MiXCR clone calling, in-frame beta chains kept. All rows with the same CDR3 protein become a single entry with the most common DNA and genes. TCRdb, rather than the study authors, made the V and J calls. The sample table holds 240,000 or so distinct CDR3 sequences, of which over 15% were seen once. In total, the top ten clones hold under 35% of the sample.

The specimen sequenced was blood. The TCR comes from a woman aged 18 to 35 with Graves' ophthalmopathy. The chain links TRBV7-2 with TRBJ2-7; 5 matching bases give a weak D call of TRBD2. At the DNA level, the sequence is TGTGCCAGCAGCTTAGCGGGCGGGCCTCCCTACGAGCAGTACTTC. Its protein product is CASSLAGGPPYEQYF.